This T cell receptor beta chain stems from a study of technical replicates of blood from a few donors. The CDR3 sequence is 14 residues long. Germline V gene sequence: CDR1 SGHRS, CDR2 YFSETQ. Trimming cost V 3 bases and J 3 bases; bases outside gene matches: 4. Profiled with immunoSEQ multiplex PCR; TCRdb holds only in-frame clones, not every one. The sample has fewer than 100,000 clones; approximately 96% are singletons. Sequencing was performed on T cells isolated from PBMCs. This TCR came from a human donor in good health. This sequence joins TRBV5-1 and TRBJ2-7, with 9 bases matching TRBD1. CDR3 amino acids: CASSSGTGSYEQYF. The CDR3 nucleotides are TGCGCCAGCAGCTCGGGGACAGGGAGCTACGAGCAGTACTTC. Variable domain in full (rest from reference TRBV5-1 and TRBJ2-7): KAGVTQTPRYLIKTRGQQVTLSCSPISGHRSVSWYQQTPGQGLQFLFEYFSETQRNKGNFPGRFSGRQFSNSRSEMNVSTLELGDSALYLCASSSGTGSYEQYFGPGTRLTVT.